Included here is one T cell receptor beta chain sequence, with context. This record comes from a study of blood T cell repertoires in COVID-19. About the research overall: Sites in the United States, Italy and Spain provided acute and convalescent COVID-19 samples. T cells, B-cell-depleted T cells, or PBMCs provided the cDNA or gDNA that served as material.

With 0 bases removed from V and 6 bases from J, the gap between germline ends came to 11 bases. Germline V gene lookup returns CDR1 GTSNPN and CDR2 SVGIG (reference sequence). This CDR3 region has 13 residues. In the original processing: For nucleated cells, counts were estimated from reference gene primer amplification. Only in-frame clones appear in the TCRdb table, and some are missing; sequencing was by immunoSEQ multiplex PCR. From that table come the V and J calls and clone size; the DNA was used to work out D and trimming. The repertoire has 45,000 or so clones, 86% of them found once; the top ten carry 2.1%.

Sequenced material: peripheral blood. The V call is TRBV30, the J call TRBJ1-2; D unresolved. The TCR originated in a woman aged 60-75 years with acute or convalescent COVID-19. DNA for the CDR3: TGTGCCTGGAGTGTAGGAGGGATGGATGGCTACACCTTC. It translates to CAWSVGGMDGYTF.